The subject of this entry is one T cell receptor beta chain. Its antigen remains unidentified. The source of the sample is a study of immune evolution from preneoplasia to lung adenocarcinoma. Overall study findings and caveats: Later-stage lesions seemingly showed higher T cell density and diversity than normal lung. KRAS-mutant nodules had the highest T cell clonality.

CDR3 length: 15 amino acids. CDR1 MNHEY and CDR2 SVGAGI come from the germline V gene. Unmatched junction bases numbered 6, after V lost 5 bases and J lost 5 bases. Measured with immunoSEQ multiplex PCR; TCRdb has only the in-frame clones, and not every one. The repertoire holds 7,000 to 8,500 clones, with 70% to 80% as singletons. The sequencing sample was made of FFPE atypical adenomatous hyperplasia tissue from the lung. As for subset: atypical adenomatous hyperplasia (AAH), lung preneoplasia. The TCR originated in a donor older than 65 with lung adenocarcinoma. Some clones in this sample may be carry-over from other donors' samples. The chain joins TRBV6-5 to TRBJ1-2; 12 bases agree with TRBD1. The CDR3 DNA sequence: TGTGCCAGCAGTAAGGGACAGGGGGCGCGGTATGGCTACACCTTC. Its protein product is CASSKGQGARYGYTF.